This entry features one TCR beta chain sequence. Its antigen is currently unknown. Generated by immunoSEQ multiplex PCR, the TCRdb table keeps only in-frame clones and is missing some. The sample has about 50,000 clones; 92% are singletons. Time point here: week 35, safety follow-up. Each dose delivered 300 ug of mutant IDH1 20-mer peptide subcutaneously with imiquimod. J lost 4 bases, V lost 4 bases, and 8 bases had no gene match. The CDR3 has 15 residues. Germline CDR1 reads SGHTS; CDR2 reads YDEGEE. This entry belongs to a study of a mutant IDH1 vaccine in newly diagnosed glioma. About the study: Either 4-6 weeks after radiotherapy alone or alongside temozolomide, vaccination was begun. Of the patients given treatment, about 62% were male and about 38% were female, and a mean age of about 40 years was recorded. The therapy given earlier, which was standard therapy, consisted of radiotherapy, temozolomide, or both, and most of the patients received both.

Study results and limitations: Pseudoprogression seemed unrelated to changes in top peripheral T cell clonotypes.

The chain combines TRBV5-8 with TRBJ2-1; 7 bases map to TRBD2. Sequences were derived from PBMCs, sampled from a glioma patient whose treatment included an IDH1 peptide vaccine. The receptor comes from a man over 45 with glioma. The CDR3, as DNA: TGTGCCAGCAGCACGGGGAGGGGTTATTACAATGAGCAGTTCTTC. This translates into CASSTGRGYYNEQFF.